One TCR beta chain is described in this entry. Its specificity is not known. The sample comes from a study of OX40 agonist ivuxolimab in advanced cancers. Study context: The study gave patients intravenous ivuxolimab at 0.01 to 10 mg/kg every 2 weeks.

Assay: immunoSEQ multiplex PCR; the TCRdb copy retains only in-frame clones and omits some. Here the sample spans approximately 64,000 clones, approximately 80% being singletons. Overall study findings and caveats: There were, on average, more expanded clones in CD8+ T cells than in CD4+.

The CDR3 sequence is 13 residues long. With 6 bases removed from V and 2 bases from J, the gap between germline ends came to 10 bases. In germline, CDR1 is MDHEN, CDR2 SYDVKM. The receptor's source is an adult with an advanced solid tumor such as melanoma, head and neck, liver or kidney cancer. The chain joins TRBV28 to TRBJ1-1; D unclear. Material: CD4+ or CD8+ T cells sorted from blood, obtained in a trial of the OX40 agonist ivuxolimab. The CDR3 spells CASRNSGNTEAFF. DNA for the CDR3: TGTGCCAGCAGGAACAGCGGCAACACTGAAGCTTTCTTT.